A selection of T cell receptor beta chains follows, all from one sample in a study of CD8 T cells in Susac syndrome. TCRdb ran MiXCR on the immunoSEQ multiplex PCR reads and lists one entry per CDR3 protein. The table includes some 100,000 distinct CDR3 sequences, roughly 92% detected once. The sequenced sample consisted of CD8+ T cells from PBMCs. The receptors originated from a human donor in good health. The CDR3 runs from the conserved cysteine through the conserved F or W. D genes are given only for firm matches. The size of a clone is reported for some rows only, either as once, few or many, or as a class for expanded clones.

.,TRBV7-3,.,TRBJ2-7,CASSPSRDNYEQYF,TGTGCCAGCAGTCCGTCCCGGGACAATTACGAGCAGTACTTC
.,TRBV2,.,TRBJ2-5,CASSAAPAGETQYF,TGTGCCAGCAGTGCCGCGCCCGCGGGGGAGACCCAGTACTTC
.,TRBV29-1,.,TRBJ2-7,CSVGGIAYEQYF,TGCAGCGTTGGAGGGATCGCCTACGAGCAGTACTTC
TRBD1,TRBV29-1,once,TRBJ1-1,CSGDRGLTEAFF,TGCAGCGGAGACAGGGGCCTGACTGAAGCTTTCTTT
.,TRBV7-3,few,TRBJ1-2,CASSAGREYGYTF,TGTGCCAGCAGCGCGGGACGGGAGTATGGCTACACCTTC
.,TRBV3-1,.,TRBJ1-5,CASSHQPGNQPQHF,TGTGCCAGCAGCCATCAGCCAGGCAATCAGCCCCAGCATTTT
.,TRBV14,.,TRBJ2-3,CASSQEESDTQYF,TGTGCCAGCAGCCAAGAAGAGTCAGATACGCAGTATTTT
.,TRBV13,.,TRBJ2-1,CASSLKRGEQFF,TGTGCCAGCAGCTTAAAGAGGGGTGAGCAGTTCTTC
.,TRBV29-1,.,TRBJ1-1,CSVPGRWNTEAFF,TGCAGCGTTCCGGGACGGTGGAACACTGAAGCTTTCTTT
.,TRBV7-9,few,TRBJ2-7,CASSPPSLYEQYF,TGTGCCAGCAGCCCCCCCTCACTCTACGAGCAGTACTTC
.,TRBV29-1,.,TRBJ2-1,CSVESGRNSYNEQFF,TGCAGCGTTGAGTCGGGGAGAAACTCCTACAATGAGCAGTTCTTC
.,TRBV7-3,.,TRBJ1-4,CASTEERGPKKLFF,TGTGCCAGCACCGAGGAGAGGGGACCAAAAAAACTGTTTTTT
.,TRBV19,.,TRBJ1-1,CASSVEWTANTEAFF,TGTGCCAGTAGTGTTGAATGGACGGCGAACACTGAAGCTTTCTTT
.,TRBV7-9,.,TRBJ1-4,CASTLSGPQDKLFF,TGTGCCAGCACGCTCTCGGGCCCCCAAGACAAACTGTTTTTT
.,TRBV4-3,.,TRBJ2-2,CASSPMGAVGELFF,TGCGCCAGCAGCCCGATGGGAGCTGTCGGGGAGCTGTTTTTT
TRBD1,TRBV28,.,TRBJ1-4,CASSLPRTGNNEKLFF,TGTGCCAGCAGTTTACCACGGACAGGCAATAATGAAAAACTGTTTTTT
TRBD1,TRBV3-1,.,TRBJ2-4,CASSDYRGALTKNIQYF,TGTGCCAGCAGCGACTACAGGGGGGCCTTGACCAAAAACATTCAGTACTTC
TRBD1,TRBV12-3/TRBV12-4,.,TRBJ1-1,CASSLEDRAKNTEAFF,TGTGCCAGCAGTTTAGAGGACAGGGCGAAGAACACTGAAGCTTTCTTT
.,TRBV7-2,few,TRBJ2-3,CASSLADTQYF,TGTGCCAGCAGTTTGGCAGATACGCAGTATTTT
TRBD1,TRBV6-2/TRBV6-3,.,TRBJ2-5,CASSYRQTGGLETQYF,TGTGCCAGCAGTTATCGTCAGACAGGGGGTTTAGAGACCCAGTACTTC
TRBD2,TRBV2,.,TRBJ2-1,CASKYQREASSYNEQFF,TGTGCCAGCAAATATCAGCGGGAGGCCTCCTCCTACAATGAGCAGTTCTTC
TRBD1,TRBV5-1,.,TRBJ1-2,CASRTAIGDRDYGYTF,TGCGCCAGCAGGACCGCAATAGGGGACAGAGACTATGGCTACACCTTC
.,TRBV7-2,.,TRBJ2-3,CASSPAGADTQYF,TGTGCCAGCAGCCCAGCGGGCGCGGATACGCAGTATTTT
TRBD1,TRBV20-1,once,TRBJ1-2,CSAALTRTGRYTF,TGCAGTGCAGCCCTCACCAGGACAGGCCGCTACACCTTC
TRBD1,TRBV20-1,.,TRBJ1-5,CSAVPGQGAGNQPQHF,TGCAGTGCTGTCCCGGGACAGGGGGCGGGCAATCAGCCCCAGCATTTT
.,TRBV6-5,.,TRBJ2-1,CASSYSWGNPQAYNEQFF,TGTGCCAGCAGTTACTCATGGGGGAACCCTCAGGCGTACAATGAGCAGTTCTTC
TRBD2,TRBV7-8,.,TRBJ2-7,CASSPGGLAIRHSYEQYF,TGTGCCAGCAGCCCAGGGGGACTAGCGATCCGTCATTCCTACGAGCAGTACTTC
TRBD2,TRBV27,.,TRBJ2-5,CASSSKTSGQETQYF,TGTGCCAGCAGTTCCAAGACTAGCGGCCAAGAGACCCAGTACTTC
.,TRBV5-1,.,TRBJ2-7,CASTRGPDGLSYEQYF,TGCGCCAGCACTAGGGGACCCGACGGCCTCTCCTACGAGCAGTACTTC
.,TRBV20-1,.,TRBJ1-1,CSARDWQAGVSTEAFF,TGCAGTGCTAGAGATTGGCAGGCGGGTGTGAGCACTGAAGCTTTCTTT
.,TRBV25-1,.,TRBJ2-1,CASSEFGLGTDEQFF,TGTGCCAGCAGTGAATTTGGACTGGGGACGGATGAGCAGTTCTTC
.,TRBV5-4,.,TRBJ2-3,CASHEFREIDTQYF,TGTGCCAGTCACGAATTCCGGGAAATAGATACGCAGTATTTT
.,TRBV6-2/TRBV6-3,.,TRBJ2-2,CASSYTPLANTGEPFF,TGTGCCAGCAGTTATACCCCCCTCGCGAACACCGGGGAGCCGTTTTTT
.,TRBV29-1,.,TRBJ1-2,CSVEMGAPGYGYTF,TGCAGCGTTGAAATGGGGGCCCCGGGCTATGGCTACACCTTC
.,TRBV7-2,.,TRBJ1-5,CASSQTGNSNQPQHF,TGTGCCAGCAGCCAAACAGGGAATAGCAATCAGCCCCAGCATTTT
.,TRBV14,.,TRBJ2-2,CASSSWVSNTGELFF,TGTGCCAGCAGTTCCTGGGTATCGAACACCGGGGAGCTGTTTTTT
TRBD2,TRBV5-1,.,TRBJ2-7,CASSLGGGYEQYF,TGTGCTAGCAGCCTCGGGGGGGGATACGAGCAGTACTTC
.,TRBV11-3,.,TRBJ1-1,CASSFPGGTEAFF,TGTGCCAGCAGCTTCCCCGGTGGCACTGAAGCTTTCTTT
.,TRBV7-9,.,TRBJ1-1,CASSVQNTEAFF,TGTGCCAGCAGCGTTCAGAACACTGAAGCTTTCTTT
.,TRBV7-9,.,TRBJ2-7,CASSASTGLPRSSYEQYF,TGTGCCAGCAGCGCCTCTACGGGGCTCCCTAGGAGCTCCTACGAGCAGTACTTC
.,TRBV6-1,.,TRBJ2-7,CASSVSSGRTPYEQYF,TGTGCCAGCAGTGTTTCCTCTGGACGAACTCCCTACGAGCAGTACTTC
.,TRBV13,.,TRBJ2-2,CASTRRLDGELFF,TGTGCCAGCACCCGAAGACTGGACGGGGAGCTGTTTTTT
TRBD2,TRBV6-5,.,TRBJ2-5,CASSSEGLAVWGQETQYF,TGTGCCAGCAGTTCCGAGGGACTAGCGGTCTGGGGGCAAGAGACCCAGTACTTC
.,TRBV29-1,.,TRBJ2-5,CSVSLAETQYF,TGCAGCGTTTCTCTCGCTGAGACCCAGTACTTC
.,TRBV6-2/TRBV6-3,.,TRBJ2-2,CASRGRDLNTGELFF,TGTGCCAGCAGGGGAAGGGACTTAAACACCGGGGAGCTGTTTTTT
.,TRBV27,few,TRBJ1-1,CASYPLGGDTEAFF,TGTGCCAGCTACCCCTTGGGGGGGGATACTGAAGCTTTCTTT
.,TRBV6-5,.,TRBJ2-7,CASSYRVLSTYEQYF,TGTGCCAGCAGTTACAGGGTTTTATCGACCTACGAGCAGTACTTC
TRBD2,TRBV2,.,TRBJ2-1,CATDTTSGYNEQFF,TGTGCCACCGATACGACTAGCGGATACAATGAGCAGTTCTTC
.,TRBV20-1,.,TRBJ1-5,CSARDGDYSNQPQHF,TGCAGTGCTAGGGATGGGGATTATAGCAATCAGCCCCAGCATTTT
.,TRBV7-2,.,TRBJ1-3,CASSLYADRGNTIYF,TGTGCCAGCAGCTTATACGCCGACCGTGGAAACACCATATATTTT
TRBD1,TRBV23-1,.,TRBJ2-1,CASGPRGSYNEQFF,TGCGCCAGCGGCCCCAGGGGGTCCTACAATGAGCAGTTCTTC
TRBD2,TRBV6-1,.,TRBJ2-1,CASSEVKSSGANEQFF,TGTGCCAGCAGTGAAGTTAAGTCTAGCGGAGCCAATGAGCAGTTCTTC
.,TRBV9,.,TRBJ2-7,CASSAPTGYEQYF,TGTGCCAGCAGCGCGCCCACAGGCTACGAGCAGTACTTC